The clone carrying this TCR beta chain came up a few times. Its antigen is undetermined. This record belongs to a study of beta chain features in type 1 diabetes. Study findings and constraints: Moderately but significantly shorter TCRB CDR3s were found in Type 1 diabetes patients in all four CD4+ subsets.

Reverse transcription of all isolated RNA meant that expressed TCRB transcripts were sequenced. The table came from immunoSEQ multiplex PCR; TCRdb's copy has only in-frame clones and leaves some out. The sample has 300,000 or so clones; about a tenth are singletons. This CDR3 contains 14 residues. Germline CDR1 SQVTM, CDR2 ANQGSEA. V lost 7 bases and J lost 4, with 16 bases in between. Material: central memory CD4+ T cells from blood. The receptor was derived from a man aged 25 to 40 with type 1 diabetes. The rearrangement links TRBV29-1 to TRBJ2-2; a weak D match, TRBD2 (6 bases). The CDR3 bases are TGCAGCGGCTCGGGGGTGGGTGGCACCGGGGAGCTGTTTTTT. Translated, it gives CSGSGVGGTGELFF.